This T cell receptor beta chain was recovered during a study of T cell repertoires in cytomegalovirus infection (dated by TCRdb to between 2018 and 2021). Looking at the study overall: Recently identified HLA-C-restricted CMV epitopes, whose presentation resists viral immunomodulation, were targeted by peptide stimulations together with well-studied HLA-B-restricted epitopes. Because public TCR beta signatures pointed to carriage of CMV infection together with the matching HLA type, the HLA type of each donor mattered for the analysis.

Data came from an Illumina HiSeq 1500. Starting from the raw public reads, TCRdb applied fastp trimming at Q25, assembled clones with MiXCR and retained in-frame beta chains. One record per CDR3 amino acid sequence lists the most common genes and DNA. The sample includes about 400,000 distinct CDR3 sequences, with roughly a third observed a single time. The top ten constitute approximately 15% of the sample. Compared with germline, V lacks 4 bases and J lacks 8 bases; bases without a gene match: 10. CDR1 and CDR2 were assigned from the germline V gene as SNHLY and FYNNEI. The CDR3 sequence holds 14 residues, the cysteine and phenylalanine included. Only the CDR3 DNA is retained, 42 bases long and in frame from the first base. The treatment or condition label of this sample denotes: in vitro stimulation with specific CMV peptide epitopes to enrich CMV-specific T cells. About this clonotype: Its specific antigen is unknown. No much larger clone exists at a distance of one base, and base qualities are not known.

Overall results and qualifications from the work: In the ex vivo response, HLA-C-restricted CMV-specific TCR beta clonotypes were dominant, and in two of eight donors the single most frequent clonotype came from this HLA-C-restricted group. Cumulative frequency of public TCR beta family members discriminated carriers of CMV infection plus the relevant HLA type in this cohort and an independent roughly 350-donor cohort.

This sequence uses TRBV2 and TRBJ1-2; 7 central nucleotides agree with TRBD1. The specimen was cultured PBMCs, collected from culture after CMV antigen stimulation. The receptor was derived from a human donor in good health (CMV status not recorded). Some clones in this sample may be carry-over from other donors' samples. CDR3 loop: CASSGMTGLKGYTF. The nucleotides read TGTGCCAGCAGTGGGATGACAGGGTTAAAGGGCTACACCTTC.